A selection of T cell receptor beta chains follows, all from one sample in a study of T cells in Graves' hyperthyroidism and ophthalmopathy. TCRdb re-analysed the multiplex PCR reads in MiXCR, keeping a single row per CDR3 protein. The table lists fewer than 450,000 distinct CDR3 sequences, roughly 13% of them singletons. Sequencing used blood. The receptor source for this set is a man between 50 and 59 years old with Graves' ophthalmopathy. Both conserved end residues are part of each CDR3. D genes are given only for firm matches. A row's size may be missing; if present it is once, few, many or a size class.

J,V,D,size,CDR3,DNA
TRBJ1-4,TRBV5-1,TRBD1,NA,CASSLGGTVGEKLFF,TGCGCCAGCAGCTTGGGCGGGACAGTAGGGGAAAAACTGTTTTTT
TRBJ2-7,TRBV7-2,NA,many,CASSFLATSYEQYF,TGTGCCAGCAGCTTCTTAGCGACATCCTACGAGCAGTACTTC
TRBJ1-6,TRBV5-1,NA,many,CASSRIGSNDSPLHF,TGCGCCAGCAGCCGAATCGGGTCAAATGATTCACCCCTCCACTTT
TRBJ2-1,TRBV12-5,TRBD2,many,CASGSPLAGGIYNEQFF,TGTGCTAGTGGATCACCCCTAGCGGGAGGGATCTACAATGAGCAGTTCTTC
TRBJ2-1,TRBV6-1,TRBD2,many,CASSEISGRALYNEQFF,TGTGCCAGCAGTGAAATTTCCGGGAGGGCCCTCTACAATGAGCAGTTCTTC
TRBJ1-1,TRBV20-1,NA,many,CSARRGGTNTEAFF,TGCAGTGCCAGGCGCGGAGGGACGAACACTGAAGCTTTCTTT
TRBJ1-6,TRBV29-1,NA,NA,CSVSLGRNSPLHF,TGCAGCGTCTCCCTGGGCAGGAATTCACCCCTCCACTTT
TRBJ2-7,TRBV11-2,NA,many,CASSSNRVINEQYF,TGTGCCAGCAGCTCAAACAGGGTTATCAACGAGCAGTACTTC
TRBJ2-2,TRBV2,NA,many,CASFSGRSTGELFF,TGTGCCAGCTTCTCCGGGAGAAGCACCGGGGAGCTGTTTTTT
TRBJ2-3,TRBV5-1,NA,many,CASRSGDVDTQYF,TGCGCCAGCAGATCAGGGGATGTAGATACGCAGTATTTT
TRBJ1-5,TRBV28,NA,NA,CAISLIFTGSNQPQHF,TGTGCCATTAGTCTCATTTTTACTGGAAGCAATCAGCCCCAGCATTTT
TRBJ1-1,TRBV20-1,NA,many,CSASKGAEAFF,TGCAGTGCTAGTAAAGGGGCCGAAGCTTTCTTT
TRBJ2-1,TRBV20-1,TRBD2,many,CSGESGRGNEQFF,TGCAGTGGGGAGAGCGGGAGAGGCAATGAGCAGTTCTTC
TRBJ1-2,TRBV27,NA,many,CASSPLTVNYGYTF,TGTGCCAGCAGTCCTCTGACAGTGAACTATGGCTACACCTTC
TRBJ2-3,TRBV13,NA,many,CASSPPGPRTDTQYF,TGTGCCAGCAGCCCCCCGGGACCCCGCACAGATACGCAGTATTTT
TRBJ2-7,TRBV30,NA,many,CAWSVGPYEQYF,TGTGCCTGGAGTGTAGGTCCCTACGAGCAGTACTTC
TRBJ2-7,TRBV6-1,NA,many,CASSAPGTTLGYEQYF,TGTGCCAGCAGTGCACCCGGGACAACCTTGGGGTACGAGCAGTACTTC
TRBJ1-5,TRBV15,NA,many,CATSIPGHLSNQPQHF,TGTGCCACCAGCATACCGGGACACCTTAGCAATCAGCCCCAGCATTTT
TRBJ2-3,TRBV20-1,NA,many,CSAPPSGRSTDTQYF,TGCAGTGCCCCCCCATCGGGGCGTAGCACAGATACGCAGTATTTT
TRBJ2-7,TRBV12-3/TRBV12-4,TRBD1,NA,CASSLDRAGSYEQYF,TGTGCCAGCAGTCTGGACAGGGCGGGCTCCTACGAGCAGTACTTC
TRBJ2-5,TRBV20-1,TRBD2,many,CSAISGALTQYF,TGCAGTGCTATAAGCGGGGCGCTGACCCAGTACTTC
TRBJ2-5,TRBV5-1,TRBD1,few,CASSSSGTGQETQYF,TGCGCCAGCAGTTCCTCCGGGACAGGGCAAGAGACCCAGTACTTC
TRBJ2-1,TRBV20-1,TRBD2,many,CSARDGRTSAYNEQFF,TGCAGTGCTAGAGATGGGCGGACTAGCGCCTACAATGAGCAGTTCTTC
TRBJ1-2,TRBV2,TRBD1,many,CASSEFGRGRGYTF,TGTGCCAGCAGTGAATTCGGCAGGGGGCGCGGCTACACCTTC
TRBJ2-1,TRBV12-3/TRBV12-4,NA,many,CASSLSSRVGRNEQFF,TGTGCCAGCAGTTTATCGAGTCGGGTTGGGCGGAATGAGCAGTTCTTC
TRBJ2-3,TRBV20-1,TRBD2,many,CSAEASGRDTSTDTQYF,TGCAGTGCTGAGGCTAGCGGGAGGGACACAAGCACAGATACGCAGTATTTT
TRBJ2-1,TRBV6-1,TRBD2,NA,CASRLTSGQETQFF,TGTGCCAGCAGGCTAACTAGCGGCCAAGAGACCCAGTTCTTC
TRBJ2-1,TRBV12-3/TRBV12-4,TRBD2,NA,CASTLLAGYNEQFF,TGTGCCAGCACTCTACTAGCGGGGTACAATGAGCAGTTCTTC
TRBJ2-1,TRBV9,TRBD2,few,CASDFGSGTNNEQFF,TGTGCCAGCGATTTTGGTAGCGGGACTAACAATGAGCAGTTCTTC
TRBJ2-3,TRBV28,TRBD2,many,CASSPLAGGPWGTDTQYF,TGTGCCAGCAGTCCACTAGCGGGAGGGCCGTGGGGGACAGATACGCAGTATTTT
TRBJ2-7,TRBV5-1,TRBD2,many,CASSRSGLAGNYEQYF,TGCGCCAGCAGCAGATCGGGACTAGCGGGAAACTACGAGCAGTACTTC
TRBJ2-7,TRBV5-4,TRBD2,few,CASSLSGRSPYEQYF,TGTGCCAGCAGCCTTAGCGGGAGGAGCCCCTACGAGCAGTACTTC
TRBJ2-7,TRBV28,TRBD2,many,CASSPRLAREQYF,TGTGCCAGCAGTCCCCGACTAGCGCGGGAGCAGTACTTC
TRBJ2-5,TRBV10-3,NA,many,CAISESGVETQYF,TGTGCCATCAGTGAGTCTGGGGTTGAGACCCAGTACTTC
TRBJ2-5,TRBV28,TRBD1,many,CASSQAGQGRETQYF,TGTGCCAGCAGCCAGGCGGGACAGGGACGAGAGACCCAGTACTTC